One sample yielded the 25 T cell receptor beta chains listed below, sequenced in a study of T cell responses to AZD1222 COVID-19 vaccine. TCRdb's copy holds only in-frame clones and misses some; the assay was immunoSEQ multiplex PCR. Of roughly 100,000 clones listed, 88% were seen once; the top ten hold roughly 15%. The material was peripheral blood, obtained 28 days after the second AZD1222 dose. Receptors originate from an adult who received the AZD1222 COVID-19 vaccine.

The CDR3 region is CAGTGGGLSAEAFF. CDR3 DNA: TGTGCCGGTACAGGGGGCGGCCTTAGCGCTGAAGCTTTCTTT. The J gene is TRBJ1-1, the V gene TRBV21-1; the D call TRBD1 from the table was never checked on the DNA. TRBV21-1 is classified as a pseudogene. This CDR3 comprises 14 residues.

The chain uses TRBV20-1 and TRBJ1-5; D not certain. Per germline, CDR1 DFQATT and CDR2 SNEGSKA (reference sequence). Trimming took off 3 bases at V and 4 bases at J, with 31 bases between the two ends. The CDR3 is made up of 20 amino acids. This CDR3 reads CSASIVRGFGGRTNNQPQHF. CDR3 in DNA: TGCAGTGCTAGTATCGTCCGTGGGTTTGGTGGCCGTACAAATAATCAGCCCCAGCATTTT.

CDR3 region: CASSRRFSEREWGEQYF. The CDR3 DNA is TGTGCCAGCTCCAGAAGATTCAGCGAAAGGGAATGGGGCGAGCAGTACTTC. The J gene is TRBJ2-7, the V gene TRBV27; no firm D call. V shed 8 bases and J shed 6 bases, with 29 bases lying between them. CDR3 length: 17 amino acids. From germline, CDR1 is MNHEY and CDR2 SMNVEV (reference sequence).

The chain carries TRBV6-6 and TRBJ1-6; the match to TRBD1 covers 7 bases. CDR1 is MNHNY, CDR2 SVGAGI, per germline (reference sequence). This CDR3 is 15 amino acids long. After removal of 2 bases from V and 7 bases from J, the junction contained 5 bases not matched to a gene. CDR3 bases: TGTGCCAGCAGTTACGGACAGGAGGGCAATTCACCCCTCCACTTT. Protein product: CASSYGQEGNSPLHF.

This CDR3 is CASTPLSPLHF. CDR3 in DNA: TGTGCCAGCACCCCCCTTTCACCCCTCCACTTT. The V call is TRBV2, the J call TRBJ1-6; unclear D gene. The V end lost 7 bases, the J end lost 9 bases, and 7 bases lay between the germline ends. Germline assignment: CDR1 SNHLY and CDR2 FYNNEI. The CDR3 spans 11 residues. Variable domain in full (rest from reference TRBV2 and TRBJ1-6): EPEVTQTPSHQVTQMGQEVILRCVPISNHLYFYWYRQILGQKVEFLVSFYNNEISEKSEIFDDQFSVERPDGSNFTLKIRSTKLEDSAMYFCASTPLSPLHFGNGTRLTVT.

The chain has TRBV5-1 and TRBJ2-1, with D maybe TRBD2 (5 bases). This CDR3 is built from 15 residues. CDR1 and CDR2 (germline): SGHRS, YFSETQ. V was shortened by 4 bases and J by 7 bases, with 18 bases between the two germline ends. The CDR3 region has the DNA TGCGCCAGCAGCCCTCAGGTTGGGAGACTTAATGAGCAGTTCTTC. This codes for CASSPQVGRLNEQFF.

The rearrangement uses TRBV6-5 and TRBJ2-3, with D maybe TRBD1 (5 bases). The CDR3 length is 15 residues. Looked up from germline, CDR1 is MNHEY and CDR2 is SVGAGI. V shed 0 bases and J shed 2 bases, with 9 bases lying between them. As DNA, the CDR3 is TGTGCCAGCAGTTACTCCAGGGTCTTCACAGATACGCAGTATTTT. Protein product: CASSYSRVFTDTQYF.

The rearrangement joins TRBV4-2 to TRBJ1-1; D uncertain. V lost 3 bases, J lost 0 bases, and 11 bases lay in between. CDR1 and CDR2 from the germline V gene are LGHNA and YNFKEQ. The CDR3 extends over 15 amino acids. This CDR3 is CASSQAQLMNTEAFF. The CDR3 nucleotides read TGTGCCAGCAGCCAGGCACAGCTGATGAACACTGAAGCTTTCTTT.

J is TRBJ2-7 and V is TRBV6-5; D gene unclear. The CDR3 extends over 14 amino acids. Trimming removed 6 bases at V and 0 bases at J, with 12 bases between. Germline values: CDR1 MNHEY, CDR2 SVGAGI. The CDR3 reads CASRFLGSSYEQYF. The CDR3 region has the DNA TGTGCCAGCAGATTTTTGGGCAGCTCCTACGAGCAGTACTTC.

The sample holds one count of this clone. In DNA form, the CDR3 reads TGTGCCAGCAGCTCGGGACAACATAGGGCCCTTTTCGGTGAGCAGTTCTTC. This sequence encodes CASSSGQHRALFGEQFF. The chain uses TRBV5-8 and TRBJ2-1, with D tentatively TRBD1 (6 bases). Germline values: CDR1 SGHTS, CDR2 YDEGEE. Trimming took 3 bases from V and 9 from J, leaving 25 bases between them. The CDR3 spans 17 residues. The complete variable domain, with remaining parts taken from reference TRBV5-8 and TRBJ2-1, reads EAGVTQSPTHLIKTRGQQATLRCSPISGHTSVYWYQQALGLGLQFLLWYDEGEERNRGNFPPRFSGRQFPNYSSELNVNALELEDSALYLCASSSGQHRALFGEQFFGPGTRLTVL.

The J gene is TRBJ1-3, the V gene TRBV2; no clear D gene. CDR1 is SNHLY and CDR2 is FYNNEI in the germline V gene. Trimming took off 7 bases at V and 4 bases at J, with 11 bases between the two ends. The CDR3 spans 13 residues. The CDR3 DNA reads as TGTGCCAGCACGACACGGCGGGGAAACACCATATATTTT. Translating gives CASTTRRGNTIYF.

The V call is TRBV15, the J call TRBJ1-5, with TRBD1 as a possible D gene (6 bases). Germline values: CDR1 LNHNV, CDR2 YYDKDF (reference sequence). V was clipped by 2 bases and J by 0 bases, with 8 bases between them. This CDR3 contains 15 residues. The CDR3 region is CATSRQGNSNQPQHF. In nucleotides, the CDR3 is TGTGCCACCAGCAGACAGGGGAATAGCAATCAGCCCCAGCATTTT.

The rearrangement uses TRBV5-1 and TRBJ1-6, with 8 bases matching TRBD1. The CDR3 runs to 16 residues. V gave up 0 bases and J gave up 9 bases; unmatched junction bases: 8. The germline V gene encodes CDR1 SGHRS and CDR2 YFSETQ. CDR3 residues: CASSLDSRQGASPLHF. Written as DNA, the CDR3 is TGCGCCAGCAGCTTGGATTCTCGCCAGGGGGCTTCACCCCTCCACTTT. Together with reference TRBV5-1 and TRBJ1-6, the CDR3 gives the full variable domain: KAGVTQTPRYLIKTRGQQVTLSCSPISGHRSVSWYQQTPGQGLQFLFEYFSETQRNKGNFPGRFSGRQFSNSRSEMNVSTLELGDSALYLCASSLDSRQGASPLHFGNGTRLTVT.

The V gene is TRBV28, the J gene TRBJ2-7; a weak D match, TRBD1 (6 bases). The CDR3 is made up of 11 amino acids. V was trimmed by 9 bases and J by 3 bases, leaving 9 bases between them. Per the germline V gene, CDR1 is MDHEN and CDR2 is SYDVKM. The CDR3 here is CASKQGYEQYF. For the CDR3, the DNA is TGTGCCAGTAAACAGGGCTACGAGCAGTACTTC.

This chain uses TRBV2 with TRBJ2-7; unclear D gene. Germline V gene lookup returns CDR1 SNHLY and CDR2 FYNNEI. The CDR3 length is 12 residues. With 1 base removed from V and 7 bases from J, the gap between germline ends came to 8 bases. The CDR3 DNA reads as TGTGCCAGCAGTGAAGGCCCGCGGGAGCAGTACTTC. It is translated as CASSEGPREQYF.

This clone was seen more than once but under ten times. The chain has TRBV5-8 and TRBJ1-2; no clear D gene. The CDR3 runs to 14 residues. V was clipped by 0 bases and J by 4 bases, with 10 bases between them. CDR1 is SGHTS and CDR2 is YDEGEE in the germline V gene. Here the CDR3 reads CASSLDASGYGYTF. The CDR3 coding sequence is TGTGCCAGCAGCTTGGACGCTTCGGGCTATGGCTACACCTTC.

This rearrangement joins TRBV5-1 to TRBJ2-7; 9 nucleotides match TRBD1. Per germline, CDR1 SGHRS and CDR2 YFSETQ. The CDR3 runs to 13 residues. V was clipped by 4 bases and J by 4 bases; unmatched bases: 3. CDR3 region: CASSVGTGYEQYF. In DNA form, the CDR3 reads TGCGCCAGCAGCGTCGGGACAGGGTACGAGCAGTACTTC.

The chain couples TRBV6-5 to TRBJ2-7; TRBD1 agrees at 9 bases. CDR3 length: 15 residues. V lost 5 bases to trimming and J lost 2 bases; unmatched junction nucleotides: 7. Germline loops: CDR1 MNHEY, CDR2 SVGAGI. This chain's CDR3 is CASSPDRGDTYEQYF. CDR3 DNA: TGTGCCAGCAGTCCGGACAGGGGCGATACCTACGAGCAGTACTTC.

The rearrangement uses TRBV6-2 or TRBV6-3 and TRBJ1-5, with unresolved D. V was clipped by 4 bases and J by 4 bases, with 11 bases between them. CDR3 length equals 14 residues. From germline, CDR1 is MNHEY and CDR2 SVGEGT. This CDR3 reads CASSSSGANQPQHF. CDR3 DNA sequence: TGTGCCAGCAGTTCCTCAGGAGCGAATCAGCCCCAGCATTTT.

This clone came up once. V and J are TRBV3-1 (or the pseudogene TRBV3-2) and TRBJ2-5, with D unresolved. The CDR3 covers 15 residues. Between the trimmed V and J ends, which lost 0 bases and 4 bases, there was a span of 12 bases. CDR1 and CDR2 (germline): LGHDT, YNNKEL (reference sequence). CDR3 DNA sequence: TGTGCCAGCAGCCAAGATTTTGCCGGGTCAGAGACCCAGTACTTC. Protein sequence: CASSQDFAGSETQYF.

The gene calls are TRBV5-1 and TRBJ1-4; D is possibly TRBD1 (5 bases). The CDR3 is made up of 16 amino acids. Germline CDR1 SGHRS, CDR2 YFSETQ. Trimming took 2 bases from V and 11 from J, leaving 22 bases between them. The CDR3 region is CASSFSTGQSGGKLFF. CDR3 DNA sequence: TGCGCCAGCAGCTTCTCCACGGGCCAAAGCGGGGGGAAACTGTTTTTT.

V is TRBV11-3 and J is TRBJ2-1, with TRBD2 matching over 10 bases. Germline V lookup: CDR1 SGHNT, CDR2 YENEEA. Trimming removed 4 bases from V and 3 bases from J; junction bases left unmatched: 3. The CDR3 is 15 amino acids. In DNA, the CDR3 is TGTGCCAGCAGCTACTTAGCGGGAGGCTACAATGAGCAGTTCTTC. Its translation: CASSYLAGGYNEQFF.

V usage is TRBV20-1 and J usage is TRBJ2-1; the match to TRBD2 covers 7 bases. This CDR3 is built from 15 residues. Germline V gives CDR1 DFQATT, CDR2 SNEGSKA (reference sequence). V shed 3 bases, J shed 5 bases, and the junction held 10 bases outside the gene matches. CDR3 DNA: TGCAGTGCTAGTAGGTGGGAGGGCCCCAACAATGAGCAGTTCTTC. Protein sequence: CSASRWEGPNNEQFF.

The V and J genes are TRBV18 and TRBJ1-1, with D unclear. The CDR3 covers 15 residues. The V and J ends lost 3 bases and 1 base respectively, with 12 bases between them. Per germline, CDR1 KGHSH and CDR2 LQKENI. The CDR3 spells CASSPPLLANTEAFF. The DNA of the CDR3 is TGTGCCAGCTCACCCCCGCTGCTGGCGAACACTGAAGCTTTCTTT.

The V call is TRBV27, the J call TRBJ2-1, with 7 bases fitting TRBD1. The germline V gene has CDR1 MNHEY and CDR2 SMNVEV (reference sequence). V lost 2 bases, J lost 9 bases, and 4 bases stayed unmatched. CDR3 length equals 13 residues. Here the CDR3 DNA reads TGTGCCAGCAGTTTAAATGAGGGGGCTGAGCAGTTCTTC. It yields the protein CASSLNEGAEQFF.